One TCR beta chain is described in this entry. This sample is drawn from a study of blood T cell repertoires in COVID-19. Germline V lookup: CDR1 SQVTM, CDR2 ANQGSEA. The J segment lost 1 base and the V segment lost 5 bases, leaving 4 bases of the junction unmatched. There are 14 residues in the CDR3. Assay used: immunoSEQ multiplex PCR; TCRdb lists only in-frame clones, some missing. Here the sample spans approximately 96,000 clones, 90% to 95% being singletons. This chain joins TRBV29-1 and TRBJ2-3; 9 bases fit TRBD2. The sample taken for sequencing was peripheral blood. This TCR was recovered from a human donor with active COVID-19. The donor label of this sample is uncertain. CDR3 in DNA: TGCAGCGTTCCCCGCGGGGGGGGCACAGATACGCAGTATTTT. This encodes CSVPRGGGTDTQYF.